Listed below are T cell receptor beta chains from one sample, sequenced in a study of regulatory and conventional T cells in RAG deficiency. The method was immunoSEQ multiplex PCR; TCRdb's version includes in-frame clones alone and lacks a portion of them. In the table there are around 29,000 clones, approximately 96% of which are singletons. This sample was shared with a second study, whose subject was regulatory T cells.

The sample was CD25- CD4+ T cells sorted from blood. The receptors were sampled from a human donor in good health. The CDR3 runs from the conserved cysteine through the conserved F or W.

v_call | cdr3_aa
TRBV5-1 | CASSLGQANQPQHF
TRBV27 | CASSKDRGDTEAFF
TRBV30 | CAWSVVRVYASPNSNQPQHF
TRBV6-5 | CASSKDRGHNQPQHF
TRBV6-6 | CASLREGLSRLDF
TRBV9 | CASSVGDRNTEAFF
TRBV6-1 | CASSAQKKPQGKAFF
TRBV19 | CASRTQGANTGELFF
TRBV7-9 | CASTGSFYEQYF
TRBV7-9 | CASSSYLGLVGIIEQFF
TRBV5-1 | CASSLEGGNQPQHF
TRBV6-5 | CASSYSRDRGRDEQYF
TRBV6-6 | CASSRGPTYEQYF
TRBV7-6 | CASSLVNSEAFF
TRBV11-2 | CASSLRLAGVGGELFF
TRBV5-6 | CASSWKRGIQETQYF
TRBV29-1 | CSVSMDRKENYGYTF
TRBV11-2 | CASSLLGQGPPGELFF
TRBV18 | CASSPPGVLGAFF
TRBV6-5 | CASSSGTSGETQYF
TRBV7-9 | CASSTGQGARNQPQHF
TRBV6-5 | CASSYGLGGQGTAFF
TRBV30 | CARGTSGALFTGELFF
TRBV15 | CATSRDSVTANYGYTF
TRBV15 | CATSYGDGYTF
TRBV18 | CASSPASAVYTEAFF
TRBV5-1 | CASSKLAGQTDTQYF
TRBV19 | CASSTWDRSSPLHF
TRBV5-1 | CASSLAPGERLHF
TRBV6-1 | CASRETQQFF
TRBV30 | CAWRGGTSVQFSYNEQFF
TRBV2 | CASSSRAFNQPQHF
TRBV10-3 | CAIRLDTVHNEQFF
TRBV5-1 | CASSADRVVDYGYTF
TRBV6-5 | CASSYSPGAGGGYTF
TRBV19 | CASSMRGQGTAFGEKLFF
TRBV30 | CAWGTGVNSPLHF
TRBV10-2 | CASEGARRNEQFF
TRBV4-2 | CASSQVVRQGNTEAFF
TRBV7-2 | CASSLLPAGANYGYTF
TRBV29-1 | CSGGTAYEQYF
TRBV5-4 | CASSLTGNSYNEQFF
TRBV20-1 | CSASQDNEQFF
TRBV5-4 | CASSLNPVNTEAFF
TRBV7-2 | CASSFQGVGYGYTF
TRBV2 | CATLTGNTEAFF
TRBV2 | CASRGTGGSETQYF
TRBV6-5 | CASSADPGQTYEQYF
TRBV4-1 | CASSHQKGLATDTQYF
TRBV27 | CASTESGPTYEQYF